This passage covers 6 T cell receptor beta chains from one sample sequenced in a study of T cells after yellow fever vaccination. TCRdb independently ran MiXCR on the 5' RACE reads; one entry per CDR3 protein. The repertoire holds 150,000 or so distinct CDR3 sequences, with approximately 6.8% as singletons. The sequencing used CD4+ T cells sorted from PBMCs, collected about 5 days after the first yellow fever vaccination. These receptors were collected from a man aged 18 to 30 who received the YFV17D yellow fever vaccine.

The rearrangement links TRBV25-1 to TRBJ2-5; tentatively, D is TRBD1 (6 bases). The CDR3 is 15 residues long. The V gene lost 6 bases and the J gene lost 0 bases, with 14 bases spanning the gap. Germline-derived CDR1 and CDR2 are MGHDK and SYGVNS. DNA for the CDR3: TGTGCCAGCAGCGCTACAGGGTTCAACCAAGAGACCCAGTACTTC. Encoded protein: CASSATGFNQETQYF.

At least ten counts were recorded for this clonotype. The CDR3 DNA is TGCGCCAGCCGCCCGACTAGCGGGGCGACCTACGAGCAGTACTTC. Residues: CASRPTSGATYEQYF. The rearrangement joins TRBV5-1 to TRBJ2-7; TRBD2 matches at 11 bases. The CDR3 has 15 residues. Trimming took 7 bases from V and 2 from J; bases not matched to a gene: 8. Germline V gene sequence: CDR1 SGHRS, CDR2 YFSETQ. Full variable domain (outside the CDR3, taken from reference TRBV5-1 and TRBJ2-7): KAGVTQTPRYLIKTRGQQVTLSCSPISGHRSVSWYQQTPGQGLQFLFEYFSETQRNKGNFPGRFSGRQFSNSRSEMNVSTLELGDSALYLCASRPTSGATYEQYFGPGTRLTVT.

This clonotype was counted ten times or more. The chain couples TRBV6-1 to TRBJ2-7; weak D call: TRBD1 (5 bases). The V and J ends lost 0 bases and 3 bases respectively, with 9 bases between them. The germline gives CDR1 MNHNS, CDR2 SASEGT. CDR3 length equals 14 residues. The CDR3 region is CASSEAQGVYEQYV. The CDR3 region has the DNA TGTGCCAGCAGTGAAGCGCAAGGGGTCTACGAGCAGTACGTC.

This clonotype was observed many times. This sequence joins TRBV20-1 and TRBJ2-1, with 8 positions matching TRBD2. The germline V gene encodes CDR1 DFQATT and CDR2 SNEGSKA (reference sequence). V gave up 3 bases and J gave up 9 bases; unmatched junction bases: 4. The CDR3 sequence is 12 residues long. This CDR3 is CSARSAGGEQFF. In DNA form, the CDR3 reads TGCAGTGCTAGGAGCGCGGGGGGTGAGCAGTTCTTC.

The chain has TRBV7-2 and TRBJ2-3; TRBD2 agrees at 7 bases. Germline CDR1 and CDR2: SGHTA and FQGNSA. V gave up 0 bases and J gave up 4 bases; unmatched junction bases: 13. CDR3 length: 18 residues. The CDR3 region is CASSLAGSRGVRSDTQYF. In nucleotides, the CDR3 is TGTGCCAGCAGCTTAGCGGGGTCCCGGGGGGTTCGGTCAGATACGCAGTATTTT.

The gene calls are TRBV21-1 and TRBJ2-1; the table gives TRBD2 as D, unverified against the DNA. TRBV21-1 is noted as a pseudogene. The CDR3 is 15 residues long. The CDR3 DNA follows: TGTGCCAGCAGCCCGGGTAGCGGGGTTTGGGGTGAGCAGTTCTTC. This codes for CASSPGSGVWGEQFF.